This TCR beta chain was captured in a study of T cell responses to AZD1222 COVID-19 vaccine. Study-wide points: Epitopes outside B.1.351 and B.1.1.7 mutated regions reportedly drew nearly half of spike TCRs. Across spike, vaccine-associated CD4 TCRs were found, dominant at 160-218 and 743-854. Possibly, clonal diversity was underestimated; donors were largely white British and included more females.

Assay used: immunoSEQ multiplex PCR; TCRdb lists only in-frame clones, some missing. The sample lists about 120,000 clones; about 90% were seen once. About this clone: No antigen is known for it.

This material consisted of peripheral blood, taken on day 0 of MenACWY control vaccination. The sequence came from an adult in good health.

The chain's CDR3 is CASSSEAGNIQYF. CDR3 nucleotide sequence: TGTGCCAGCAGCTCCGAGGCAGGTAACATTCAGTACTTC. The chain couples TRBV13 to TRBJ2-4; D unresolved. Germline loops: CDR1 PRHDT, CDR2 FYEKMQ (reference sequence). This CDR3 spans 13 amino acids. V was pared by 4 bases and J by 7 bases, with 11 bases between.